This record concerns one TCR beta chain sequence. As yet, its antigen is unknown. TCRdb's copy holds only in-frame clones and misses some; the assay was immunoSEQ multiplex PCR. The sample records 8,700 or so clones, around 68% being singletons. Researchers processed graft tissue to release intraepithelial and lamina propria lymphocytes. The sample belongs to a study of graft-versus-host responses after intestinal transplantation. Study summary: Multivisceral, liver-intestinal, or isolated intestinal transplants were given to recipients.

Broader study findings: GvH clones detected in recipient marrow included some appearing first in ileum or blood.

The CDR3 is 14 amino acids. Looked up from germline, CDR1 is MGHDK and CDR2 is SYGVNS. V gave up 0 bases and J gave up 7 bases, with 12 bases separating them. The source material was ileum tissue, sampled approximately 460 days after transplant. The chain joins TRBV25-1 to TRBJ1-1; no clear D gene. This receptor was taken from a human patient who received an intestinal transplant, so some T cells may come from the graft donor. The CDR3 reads CASSEYRRFGEAFF. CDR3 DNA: TGTGCCAGCAGTGAATATCGGAGATTCGGTGAAGCTTTCTTT.